The rows below give T cell receptor beta chains drawn from one sample of a study of T cell changes during pregnancy in multiple sclerosis. Assay: immunoSEQ multiplex PCR; the TCRdb copy retains only in-frame clones and omits some. Of some 89,000 clones in the sample, approximately 94% were seen once. Material: peripheral blood, obtained in the third trimester of pregnancy. These receptors all come from a female donor with multiple sclerosis, enrolled in a pregnancy study. CDR3s leave out the opening cysteine and the closing phenylalanine or tryptophan. The order of the fields is V gene, clone size, J gene, CDR3 protein. A row's size may be missing; if present it is once, few, many or a size class.

TRBV15	once	TRBJ1-3	ATSNPGTGNTIY
TRBV6-5	-	TRBJ1-2	ASSYRGQYGYT
TRBV5-1	-	TRBJ2-7	ASSTGHSYEQY
TRBV6-6	-	TRBJ1-1	ASRRTGTGGITEAF
TRBV18	-	TRBJ1-3	ASSPLGHRRDGNTIY
TRBV13	once	TRBJ2-7	ASSLEAGQRQY
TRBV27	-	TRBJ2-7	ASSLSLGGGAYEQY
TRBV9	-	TRBJ1-1	ASSVGDGFGSEAF
TRBV18	-	TRBJ1-1	ASSTVNTEAF
TRBV7-3	-	TRBJ2-2	ASSLDPGETGELF
TRBV7-9	-	TRBJ1-3	ASSIMGIDSGNTIY